Below, one T cell receptor beta chain is given with its context. Its antigen is undetermined. This table comes from immunoSEQ multiplex PCR, and its TCRdb copy is limited to in-frame clones, with some not included. The sample carries some 100,000 clones, about nine tenths recorded once. The CDR3 is 13 amino acids. Germline V gene sequence: CDR1 SEHNR, CDR2 FQNEAQ (reference sequence). The V end was cut by 9 bases, the J end by 2 bases, with 13 bases between. The data derive from a study of OX40 agonist ivuxolimab in advanced cancers. Across the study: Of mixed ages from about 20 to 85 and averaging roughly 66 years, the group was around 78% male.

The study, taken as a whole, reports: Doses of 0.1 to 3.0 mg/kg were accompanied by clonal expansion of CD4+ and CD8+ blood T cells by week 6.

This material consisted of CD4+ or CD8+ T cells sorted from blood, taken in a trial of the OX40 agonist ivuxolimab. The source is an adult with an advanced solid tumor such as melanoma, head and neck, liver or kidney cancer. The rearrangement joins TRBV7-9 to TRBJ2-5; a weak D match, TRBD1 (5 bases). The DNA for the CDR3 is TGTGCCAGTCGACAGAACCTTCAAGAGACCCAGTACTTC. This sequence encodes CASRQNLQETQYF.